This T cell receptor beta chain is drawn from a study of identical twins. Study-level results: The analysis was cross-sectional rather than longitudinal within donors.

Germline V gives CDR1 SGHRS, CDR2 YFSETQ. This CDR3 is built from 14 residues. Trimming pared 1 base from V and 5 bases from J, leaving 13 bases between. TCRdb used MiXCR to reprocess the 5' RACE reads, holding one entry per CDR3 protein. The sample carries hundreds of thousands of distinct CDR3 sequences, just over 7% recorded once. This clonotype has just a few counts. Its antigen is unknown. This sample also belongs to another study, concerning yellow fever vaccine responses in identical twins.

The source is a woman younger than 35 in good health. Material: PBMCs. The genes are TRBV5-1 and TRBJ2-7; D is perhaps TRBD1 or TRBD2 (5 bases each). The CDR3 region is CASSLSGAPHEQYF. CDR3 in DNA: TGCGCCAGCAGCTTGTCCGGGGCTCCCCACGAGCAGTACTTC.